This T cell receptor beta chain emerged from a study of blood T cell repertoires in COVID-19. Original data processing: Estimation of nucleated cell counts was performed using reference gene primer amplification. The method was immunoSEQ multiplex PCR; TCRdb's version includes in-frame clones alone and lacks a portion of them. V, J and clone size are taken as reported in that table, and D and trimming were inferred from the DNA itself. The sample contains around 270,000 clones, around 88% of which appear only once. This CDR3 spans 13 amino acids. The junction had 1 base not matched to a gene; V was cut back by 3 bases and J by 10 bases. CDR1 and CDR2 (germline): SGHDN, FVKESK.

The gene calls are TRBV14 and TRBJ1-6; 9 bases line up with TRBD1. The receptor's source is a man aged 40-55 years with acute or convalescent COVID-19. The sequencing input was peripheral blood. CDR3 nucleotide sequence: TGTGCCAGCAGCCAGACAGGGGGGTCACCCCTCCACTTT. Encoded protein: CASSQTGGSPLHF.